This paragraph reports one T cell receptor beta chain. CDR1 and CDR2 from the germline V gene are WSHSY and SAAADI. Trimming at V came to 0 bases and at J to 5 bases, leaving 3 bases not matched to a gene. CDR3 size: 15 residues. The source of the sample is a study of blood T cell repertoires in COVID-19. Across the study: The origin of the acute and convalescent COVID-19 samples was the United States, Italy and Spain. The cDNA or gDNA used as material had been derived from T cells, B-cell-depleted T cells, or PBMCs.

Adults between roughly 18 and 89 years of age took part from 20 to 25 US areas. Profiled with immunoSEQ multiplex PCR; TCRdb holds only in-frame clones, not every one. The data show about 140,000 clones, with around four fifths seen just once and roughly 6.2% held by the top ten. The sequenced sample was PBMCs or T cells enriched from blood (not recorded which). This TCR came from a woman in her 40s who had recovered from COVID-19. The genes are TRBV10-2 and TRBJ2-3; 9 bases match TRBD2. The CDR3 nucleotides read TGCGCCAGCAGTGAGTCGGCGGGGGGGATAGATACGCAGTATTTT. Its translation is CASSESAGGIDTQYF.